Listed here is a single TCR beta chain. The data were obtained in a study of T cells after yellow fever vaccination. Each CDR3 protein is one row after TCRdb ran MiXCR on the 5' RACE reads. The data show approximately 610,000 distinct CDR3 sequences, about a sixth seen once. The V and J ends lost 7 bases and 1 base respectively, with 13 bases between them. The CDR3 has 14 residues. Germline V lookup: CDR1 MNHEY, CDR2 SVGEGT. This TCR was recovered from a man younger than 30 who received the YFV17D yellow fever vaccine. The material was PBMCs, obtained about 5 days after the first yellow fever vaccination. The gene calls are TRBV6-2 or TRBV6-3 and TRBJ2-5, with unresolved D. CDR3 sequence: CASTQSSSQETQYF. In DNA, the CDR3 is TGTGCCAGCACCCAATCGTCGAGCCAAGAGACCCAGTACTTC.